This TCR beta chain is from a study of blood T cell repertoires in COVID-19. Across the study: Samples representing acute and convalescent COVID-19 were sourced from the United States, Italy and Spain.

In the original analysis: Estimation of nucleated cell counts was performed using reference gene primer amplification. Libraries were prepared by immunoSEQ multiplex PCR; TCRdb keeps only in-frame clonotypes and omits some of them. The V and J calls and the clone size are those of that table, but D and trimming were determined from the DNA. Among around 97,000 clones listed, roughly 88% were seen once. V trimming: 4 bases; J trimming: 0 bases; junction bases outside the gene matches: 3. The CDR3 is 15 amino acids. The germline V gene encodes CDR1 SGDLS and CDR2 YYNGEE. Sequenced input: peripheral blood. The V and J genes are TRBV9 and TRBJ2-7; TRBD1 matches at 11 bases. The TCR comes from a human donor in a cohort sampled during active COVID-19. DNA for the CDR3: TGTGCCAGCAGCTCAGGGACAGGGGGCTCCTACGAGCAGTACTTC. It is translated as CASSSGTGGSYEQYF.